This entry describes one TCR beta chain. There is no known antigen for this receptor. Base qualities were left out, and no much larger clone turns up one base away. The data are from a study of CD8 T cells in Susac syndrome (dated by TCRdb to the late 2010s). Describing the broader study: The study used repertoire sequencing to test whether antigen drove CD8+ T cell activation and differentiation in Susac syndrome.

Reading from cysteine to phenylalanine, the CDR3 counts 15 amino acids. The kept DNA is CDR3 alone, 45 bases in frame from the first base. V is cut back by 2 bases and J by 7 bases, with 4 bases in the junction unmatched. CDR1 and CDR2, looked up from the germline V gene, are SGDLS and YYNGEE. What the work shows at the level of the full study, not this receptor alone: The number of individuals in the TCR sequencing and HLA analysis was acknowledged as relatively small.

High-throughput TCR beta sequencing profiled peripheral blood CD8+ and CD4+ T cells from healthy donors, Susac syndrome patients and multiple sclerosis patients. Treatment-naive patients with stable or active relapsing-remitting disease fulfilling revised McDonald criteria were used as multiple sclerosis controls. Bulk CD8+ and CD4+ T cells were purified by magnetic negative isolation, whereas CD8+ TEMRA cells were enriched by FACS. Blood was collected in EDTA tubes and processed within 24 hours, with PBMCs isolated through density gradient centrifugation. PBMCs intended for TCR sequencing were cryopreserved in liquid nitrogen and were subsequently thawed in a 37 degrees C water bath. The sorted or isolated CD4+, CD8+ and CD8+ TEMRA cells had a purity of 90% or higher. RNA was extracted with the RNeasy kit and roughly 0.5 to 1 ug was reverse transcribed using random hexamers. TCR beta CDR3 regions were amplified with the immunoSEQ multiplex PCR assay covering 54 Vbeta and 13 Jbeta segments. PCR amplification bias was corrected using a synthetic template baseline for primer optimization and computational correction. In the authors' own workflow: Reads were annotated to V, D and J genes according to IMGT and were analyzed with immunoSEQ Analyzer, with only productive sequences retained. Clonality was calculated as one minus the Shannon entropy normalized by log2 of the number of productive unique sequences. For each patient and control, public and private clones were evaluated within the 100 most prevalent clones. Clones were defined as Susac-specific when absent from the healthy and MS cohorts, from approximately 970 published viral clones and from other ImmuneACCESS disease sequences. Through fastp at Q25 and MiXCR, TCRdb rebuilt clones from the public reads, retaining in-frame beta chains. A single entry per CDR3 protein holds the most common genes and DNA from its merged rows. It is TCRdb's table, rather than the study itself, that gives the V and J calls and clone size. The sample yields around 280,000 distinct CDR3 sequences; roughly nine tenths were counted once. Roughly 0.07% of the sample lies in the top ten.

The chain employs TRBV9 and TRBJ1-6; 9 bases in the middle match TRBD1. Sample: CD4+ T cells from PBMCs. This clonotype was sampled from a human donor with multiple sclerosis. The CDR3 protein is CASSVGDRGNSPLHF. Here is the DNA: TGTGCCAGCAGCGTGGGAGACAGGGGGAATTCACCCCTCCACTTT.